This entry lists 5 T cell receptor beta chains sequenced from one sample in a study of blood T cell repertoires in COVID-19 (dated by TCRdb to the early 2020s). The library was made by the immunoSEQ multiplex PCR assay. TCRdb obtained this table from immuneACCESS and retained in-frame rearrangements with V and J assigned. These tables miss some clones; where compared with another copy, unresolved V genes account for less than half of the shortfall, and the remainder is unexplained. Recorded for this sample are roughly 250,000 clones; about four fifths of them occurred a single time. The top ten hold around a sixth of the sample. What was sequenced was peripheral blood. The origin of the receptors is a person aged 70 to 80 with COVID-19, enrolled during active disease.

This clone was seen a few times. The chain couples TRBV5-1 to TRBJ2-2; 11 positions match TRBD1. V gave up 7 bases and J gave up 2 bases; unmatched junction bases: 16. This CDR3 comprises 19 residues. The germline gives CDR1 SGHRS, CDR2 YFSETQ. The CDR3 DNA follows: TGCGCCAGCCATGCCGGGACAGGGGGAAAGAGGACCAACACCGGGGAGCTGTTTTTT. Translating gives CASHAGTGGKRTNTGELFF.

The chain is built from TRBV29-1 and TRBJ1-1, with D perhaps matching TRBD1 (6 bases). Trimming left V 7 bases short and J 6 bases short, with 15 bases between. Germline V gene sequence: CDR1 SQVTM, CDR2 ANQGSEA. The CDR3 runs to 12 residues. The CDR3 DNA reads as TGCAGCGCAGGGGTGGTGGGGTCTGAAGCTTTCTTT. Its translation: CSAGVVGSEAFF.

The chain uses TRBV2 and TRBJ2-3; 8 bases map to TRBD2. The length of the CDR3 is 15 residues. CDR1 and CDR2 (germline): SNHLY, FYNNEI. The trim removed 4 bases at V and 4 bases at J, leaving 7 bases unmatched. CDR3 protein: CASSGRGGFADTQYF. The CDR3 nucleotides read TGTGCCAGCAGTGGTCGGGGGGGGTTTGCAGATACGCAGTATTTT.

The chain links TRBV5-4 to TRBJ2-2; no definite D call. Germline CDR1 SGHNT, CDR2 YYREEE (reference sequence). V was cut by 7 bases and J by 6 bases, with 19 bases left in between. This CDR3 spans 15 amino acids. The CDR3 nucleotides read TGTGCCAGCCGAAAACAGACATCCCCCGCCGGGGAGCTGTTTTTT. Its translation is CASRKQTSPAGELFF. The complete variable domain, with remaining parts taken from reference TRBV5-4 and TRBJ2-2, reads ETGVTQSPTHLIKTRGQQVTLRCSSQSGHNTVSWYQQALGQGPQFIFQYYREEENGRGNFPPRFSGLQFPNYSSELNVNALELDDSALYLCASRKQTSPAGELFFGEGSRLTVL.

This sequence joins TRBV11-3 and TRBJ2-3; perhaps TRBD2 as D (5 bases). The CDR3 runs to 13 residues. Germline lookup yields CDR1 SGHNT and CDR2 YENEEA. Trimming left V 4 bases short and J 5 bases short, with 10 bases between. CDR3 DNA: TGTGCCAGCAGCTACGGGGTAGAAGATACGCAGTATTTT. It specifies CASSYGVEDTQYF.